A single sample gave rise to the 10 T cell receptor beta chains below, sequenced in a study of PD-L1 blockade in urothelial cancer. As for time point: pretreatment peripheral blood. The repertoire was sequenced with immunoSEQ multiplex PCR; TCRdb's copy has only in-frame clones and lacks some. Here the sample spans around 130,000 clones, 70% to 85% being singletons. The starting material was PBMCs, obtained around atezolizumab (anti-PD-L1) treatment. The receptors originated from a man in his fifties with urothelial cancer.

The rearrangement joins TRBV5-1 to TRBJ2-6, with a weak D call TRBD1 (6 bases). The germline V and J ends were trimmed by 4 bases and 0 bases, with 17 bases remaining between them. CDR3 length: 18 amino acids. CDR1 and CDR2 (germline): SGHRS, YFSETQ. In DNA, the CDR3 is TGCGCCAGCAGCCCCCGACAGGTGGGGTTCTCTGGGGCCAACGTCCTGACTTTC. It specifies CASSPRQVGFSGANVLTF.

This chain connects TRBV2 to TRBJ1-1; TRBD1 aligns across 9 bases. There are 15 residues in the CDR3. CDR1 and CDR2 (germline): SNHLY, FYNNEI. The ends lost 6 bases at V and 5 bases at J; junction bases unmatched: 10. The CDR3 protein is CASSGTGMLSTEAFF. DNA of the CDR3: TGTGCCAGCAGCGGGACAGGGATGTTGTCGACTGAAGCTTTCTTT.

V usage is TRBV4-1 and J usage is TRBJ1-3; TRBD1 is a possible D gene (5 bases). The CDR3 has 15 residues. CDR1 is MGHRA, CDR2 YSYEKL, per germline. V was trimmed by 1 base and J by 4 bases, leaving 11 bases between them. CDR3 DNA sequence: TGCGCCAGCAGCCAAGCTCCGACAGTCGGAAACACCATATATTTT. Protein sequence: CASSQAPTVGNTIYF.

This clone was detected many times. V and J are TRBV9 and TRBJ2-5; D uncertain. V gave up 3 bases and J gave up 2 bases, with 11 bases separating them. Germline CDR1 reads SGDLS; CDR2 reads YYNGEE. This CDR3 is built from 14 residues. Written as DNA, the CDR3 is TGTGCCAGCAGCGCCCACAAATTACAAGAGACCCAGTACTTC. Translating gives CASSAHKLQETQYF.

The V gene is TRBV28, the J gene TRBJ2-7; D possibly corresponds to TRBD2 (7 bases). Germline V gene lookup returns CDR1 MDHEN and CDR2 SYDVKM. Trimming pared 2 bases from V and 0 bases from J, leaving 17 bases between. The CDR3 totals 17 residues. The chain's CDR3 is CASSLRGALKSSYEQYF. The CDR3, as DNA: TGTGCCAGCAGTTTACGGGGGGCTCTTAAAAGCTCCTACGAGCAGTACTTC.

The chain has TRBV28 and TRBJ2-7; possibly TRBD1 for D (6 bases). The CDR3 spans 14 residues. The V gene's germline CDR1 is MDHEN and CDR2 SYDVKM. V shed 6 bases and J shed 2 bases, with 14 bases lying between them. The CDR3 spells CASRSLSGAYEQYF. CDR3 sequence (DNA): TGTGCCAGCAGGTCCCTCTCAGGGGCCTACGAGCAGTACTTC.

V usage is TRBV25-1 and J usage is TRBJ2-7, with 11 bases aligning to TRBD2. This CDR3 region has 15 residues. The V gene's germline CDR1 is MGHDK and CDR2 SYGVNS. Unmatched junction bases numbered 5, after V lost 4 bases and J lost 3 bases. The DNA of the CDR3 is TGTGCCAGCAGTGCAGGGACTAGCGGCTTCTACGAGCAGTACTTC. It is translated as CASSAGTSGFYEQYF.

This clone was detected only once. This chain joins TRBV9 and TRBJ2-3; TRBD2 matches 8 bases. CDR3 length equals 16 residues. V was clipped by 0 bases and J by 4 bases; unmatched bases: 7. CDR1 SGDLS and CDR2 YYNGEE come from the germline V gene. CDR3 sequence: CASSVGLAGDADTQYF. For the CDR3, the DNA is TGTGCCAGCAGCGTAGGCCTAGCGGGTGACGCAGATACGCAGTATTTT.

This clone occurred a few times. The V and J genes are TRBV5-1 and TRBJ2-5; TRBD2 aligns across 7 bases. Germline CDR1 is SGHRS and CDR2 is YFSETQ. This CDR3 spans 14 amino acids. Trimming took 4 bases from V and 1 from J; bases not matched to a gene: 4. Here the CDR3 DNA reads TGCGCCAGCAGCCCCGGACTAGTCCAAGAGACCCAGTACTTC. It is translated as CASSPGLVQETQYF. The entire variable domain, with the rest obtained from reference TRBV5-1 and TRBJ2-5, is as follows: KAGVTQTPRYLIKTRGQQVTLSCSPISGHRSVSWYQQTPGQGLQFLFEYFSETQRNKGNFPGRFSGRQFSNSRSEMNVSTLELGDSALYLCASSPGLVQETQYFGPGTRLLVL.

This chain links TRBV27 with TRBJ2-5, with TRBD2 identical over 7 bases. V lost 5 bases to trimming and J lost 1 base; unmatched junction nucleotides: 4. CDR1 MNHEY and CDR2 SMNVEV come from the germline V gene (reference sequence). The CDR3 runs 14 residues. Here the CDR3 DNA reads TGTGCCAGCAGTATAAGCGGGACCCAAGAGACCCAGTACTTC. Protein: CASSISGTQETQYF.